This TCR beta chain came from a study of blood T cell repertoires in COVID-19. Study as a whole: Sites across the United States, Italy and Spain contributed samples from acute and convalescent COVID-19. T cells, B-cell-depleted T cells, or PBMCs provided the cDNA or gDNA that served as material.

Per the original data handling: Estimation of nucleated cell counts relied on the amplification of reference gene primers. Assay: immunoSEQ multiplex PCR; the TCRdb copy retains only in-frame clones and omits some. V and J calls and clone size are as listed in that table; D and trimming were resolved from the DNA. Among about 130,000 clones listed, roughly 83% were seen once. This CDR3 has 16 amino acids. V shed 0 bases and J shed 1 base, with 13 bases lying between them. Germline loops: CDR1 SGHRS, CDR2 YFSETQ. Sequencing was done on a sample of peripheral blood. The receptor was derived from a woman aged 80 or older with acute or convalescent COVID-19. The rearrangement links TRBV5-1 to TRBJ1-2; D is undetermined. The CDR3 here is CASSLAARVGNYGYTF. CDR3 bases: TGCGCCAGCAGCTTGGCAGCGAGGGTTGGTAACTATGGCTACACCTTC.